The T cell receptor beta chain under discussion was sequenced for a study of T cell repertoires in cytomegalovirus infection. TCRdb re-called the reads through MiXCR, storing one row per CDR3 protein. This sample yields under 200,000 distinct CDR3 sequences, of which 28% are seen a single time; approximately 30% belongs to the top ten. With 1 base removed from V and 8 bases from J, the gap between germline ends came to 11 bases. The CDR3 consists of 14 residues. Germline V gives CDR1 MGHRA, CDR2 YSYEKL. This clonotype was seen a few times. The specimen was PBMCs. The clonotype originates from a human donor in good health (CMV status not recorded). Some clones in this sample may be carry-over from other donors' samples. The chain has TRBV4-1 and TRBJ1-4; no definite D call. The CDR3 DNA reads TGCGCCAGCAGCCAAGTTCGTTTGAGCGAAAAACTGTTTTTT. Amino acid sequence: CASSQVRLSEKLFF.